These 19 T cell receptor beta chains originate from one sample sequenced in a study of blood T cell repertoires in COVID-19. Data came from immunoSEQ multiplex PCR; TCRdb stores just in-frame clones and leaves some out. The sample shows 150,000 or so clones, over 75% of them seen only once. The specimen was PBMCs or T cells enriched from blood (not recorded which). The receptors stem from a woman aged 25-40 years with acute COVID-19.

This clone showed up just a few times. The chain uses TRBV7-9 and TRBJ1-2, with TRBD1 identical over 10 bases. The germline CDR1 and CDR2 sequences are SEHNR and FQNEAQ (reference sequence). The CDR3 spans 19 residues. Trimming took 5 bases from V and 1 from J; bases not matched to a gene: 16. DNA of the CDR3: TGTGCCAGCAGCCAATCTTCCGGGACAGGGGAAGTCATTAACTATGGCTACACCTTC. Translating it yields CASSQSSGTGEVINYGYTF.

The chain uses TRBV7-3 and TRBJ1-5; 9 nucleotides align to TRBD1. The ends lost 4 bases at V and 4 bases at J; junction bases unmatched: 17. CDR3 length: 19 residues. Germline V gene sequence: CDR1 SGHTA, CDR2 FQGTGA. CDR3 residues: CASSYPDRGASLRNQPQHF. CDR3 nucleotide sequence: TGTGCCAGCAGCTATCCGGACAGGGGAGCGAGCTTGAGAAATCAGCCCCAGCATTTT. Complete variable domain (other parts from reference TRBV7-3 and TRBJ1-5): GAGVSQTPSNKVTEKGKYVELRCDPISGHTALYWYRQSLGQGPEFLIYFQGTGAADDSGLPNDRFFAVRPEGSVSTLKIQRTERGDSAVYLCASSYPDRGASLRNQPQHFGDGTRLSIL.

The chain recombines TRBV7-2 with TRBJ2-7; 8 positions match TRBD2. Germline V gene lookup returns CDR1 SGHTA and CDR2 FQGNSA. J gave up 6 bases and V 5 bases, and 9 bases lay outside the gene matches. This CDR3 is built from 14 residues. The CDR3, as DNA: TGTGCCAGCAGCCCGCAAGCGGGAGCGGGCGAGCAGTACTTC. Protein: CASSPQAGAGEQYF.

The chain couples TRBV5-1 to TRBJ2-1, with D possibly TRBD2 on 6 matching bases. Germline loops: CDR1 SGHRS, CDR2 YFSETQ. The V and J ends lost 4 bases and 0 bases respectively, with 17 bases between them. This CDR3 spans 17 amino acids. The CDR3 region has the DNA TGCGCCAGCAGCCCTAATAACGGGAGCGGCTCCTACAATGAGCAGTTCTTC. Residues: CASSPNNGSGSYNEQFF.

The CDR3 sequence is CASSGLGTGGNQPQHF. CDR3 DNA sequence: TGCGCCAGCAGTGGATTGGGGACAGGGGGCAATCAGCCCCAGCATTTT. V is TRBV10-1 and J is TRBJ1-5; TRBD1 matches at 10 bases. The CDR3 runs 16 residues. The V segment lost 4 bases and the J segment 2 bases; nucleotides outside the gene matches: 5. The germline V gene encodes CDR1 WNHNN and CDR2 SYGVQD (reference sequence).

The rearrangement joins TRBV28 to TRBJ1-5; 7 bases map to TRBD1. The CDR3 covers 16 residues. Germline V gene lookup returns CDR1 MDHEN and CDR2 SYDVKM. Losses at the gene ends were 6 bases for V and 6 bases for J; bases not matched to a gene: 14. For the CDR3, the DNA is TGTGCCAGCAGCCTTCACACAGGGGTTATTAGTCAGCCCCAGCATTTT. It translates to CASSLHTGVISQPQHF.

The gene calls are TRBV5-4 and TRBJ2-3, with 9 nucleotides matching TRBD2. CDR1 and CDR2 from the germline V gene are SGHNT and YYREEE (reference sequence). The CDR3 length is 16 residues. Losses at the gene ends were 1 base for V and 2 bases for J; bases not matched to a gene: 5. The CDR3 is CASSLRLAGDTDTQYF. The CDR3 nucleotides are TGTGCCAGCAGCTTGAGGTTAGCGGGAGACACAGATACGCAGTATTTT.

J is TRBJ2-2 and V is TRBV2, with 9 bases lining up with TRBD2. Losses at the gene ends were 4 bases for V and 5 bases for J; bases not matched to a gene: 5. Germline-derived CDR1 and CDR2 are SNHLY and FYNNEI. The CDR3 contains 15 residues. The CDR3 coding sequence is TGTGCCAGCAGTGGACTAGCGGAGACGACCGGGGAGCTGTTTTTT. This gives the protein CASSGLAETTGELFF.

This clone has only a few counts. The gene calls are TRBV7-2 and TRBJ2-7; 7 bases agree with TRBD1. Losses at the gene ends were 4 bases for V and 0 bases for J; bases not matched to a gene: 9. In germline, CDR1 is SGHTA, CDR2 FQGNSA. This CDR3 is 16 amino acids long. The CDR3 nucleotides are TGTGCCAGCAGCTATAAAGGACAGGCACCCTCCTACGAGCAGTACTTC. This encodes CASSYKGQAPSYEQYF. The full variable domain, completed using reference TRBV7-2 and TRBJ2-7, is GAGVSQSPSNKVTEKGKDVELRCDPISGHTALYWYRQSLGQGLEFLIYFQGNSAPDKSGLPSDRFSAERTGGSVSTLTIQRTQQEDSAVYLCASSYKGQAPSYEQYFGPGTRLTVT.

The CDR3 sequence: CASSFTGGGSHTEAFF. The CDR3 DNA sequence: TGTGCCAGCAGTTTTACAGGAGGCGGGAGTCACACTGAAGCTTTCTTT. The chain is built from TRBV6-5 and TRBJ1-1; D might be TRBD1 (5 bases). The CDR3 spans 16 residues. Germline loops: CDR1 MNHEY, CDR2 SVGAGI. V shed 4 bases and J shed 3 bases, with 18 bases lying between them.

The CDR3 sequence is CASSQELSGDRGPGYTF. Here the CDR3 DNA reads TGCGCCAGCAGCCAAGAGTTAAGTGGGGACAGGGGGCCCGGCTACACCTTC. This chain uses TRBV4-3 with TRBJ1-2; 12 bases match TRBD1. With V trimmed by 0 bases and J by 8 bases, 10 bases remained unmatched. The CDR3 extends over 17 amino acids. The V gene's germline CDR1 is LGHNA and CDR2 YSLEER.

This chain uses TRBV18 with TRBJ2-5; a possible D gene is TRBD2 (5 bases). Germline V gives CDR1 KGHSH, CDR2 LQKENI. V was shortened by 1 base and J by 1 base, with 10 bases between the two germline ends. The CDR3 loop spans 15 amino acids. CDR3 loop: CASSPQLGSQETQYF. CDR3 sequence (DNA): TGTGCCAGCTCACCACAGCTGGGGAGCCAAGAGACCCAGTACTTC.

V usage is TRBV5-1 and J usage is TRBJ2-5; 7 nucleotides align to TRBD2. The CDR3 contains 13 residues. Losses at the gene ends were 7 bases for V and 0 bases for J; bases not matched to a gene: 3. The V gene's germline CDR1 is SGHRS and CDR2 YFSETQ. Here the CDR3 DNA reads TGCGCCAGCGCACTAGCGCACCAAGAGACCCAGTACTTC. It specifies CASALAHQETQYF. The complete variable domain, with remaining parts taken from reference TRBV5-1 and TRBJ2-5, reads KAGVTQTPRYLIKTRGQQVTLSCSPISGHRSVSWYQQTPGQGLQFLFEYFSETQRNKGNFPGRFSGRQFSNSRSEMNVSTLELGDSALYLCASALAHQETQYFGPGTRLLVL.

This chain uses TRBV18 with TRBJ1-4; 8 positions agree with TRBD1. The V segment lost 3 bases and the J segment 4 bases; nucleotides outside the gene matches: 4. This CDR3 has 15 amino acids. Germline V lookup: CDR1 KGHSH, CDR2 LQKENI. CDR3 sequence (DNA): TGTGCCAGCTCACCTCCGGGACAGGTTAATGAAAAACTGTTTTTT. It codes for CASSPPGQVNEKLFF.

V is TRBV4-3 and J is TRBJ1-2; D is perhaps TRBD1 (5 bases). The CDR3 consists of 13 residues. V lost 5 bases to trimming and J lost 4 bases, with 11 bases between them. In germline, CDR1 is LGHNA, CDR2 YSLEER. The CDR3 spells CASSDSGRYGYTF. CDR3 DNA sequence: TGCGCCAGCAGCGACTCAGGGCGCTATGGCTACACCTTC.

DNA for the CDR3: TGTGCCAGCCATGCCGTAGCGGGAGGGCCTTCCCACGAGCAGTACTTC. It specifies CASHAVAGGPSHEQYF. The chain links TRBV28 to TRBJ2-7, with TRBD2 matching 11 bases. The length of the CDR3 is 16 residues. Germline V gene lookup returns CDR1 MDHEN and CDR2 SYDVKM. J gave up 5 bases and V 8 bases, and 14 bases lay outside the gene matches.

The chain carries TRBV18 and TRBJ1-1, with D possibly matching TRBD1 (5 bases). There are 15 residues in the CDR3. V was clipped by 4 bases and J by 1 base, with 13 bases between them. The germline gives CDR1 KGHSH, CDR2 LQKENI. The CDR3 here is CASSRSGGSNTEAFF. The CDR3 bases are TGTGCCAGCTCACGATCCGGGGGATCGAACACTGAAGCTTTCTTT.

The V call is TRBV7-9, the J call TRBJ1-2, with D maybe TRBD1 (6 bases). The V end lost 6 bases, the J end lost 3 bases, and 17 bases lay between the germline ends. This CDR3 is 15 amino acids long. Germline V gives CDR1 SEHNR, CDR2 FQNEAQ (reference sequence). The CDR3 region has the DNA TGTGCCAGCAGACCGGGAACAGGGTCTGACTATGGCTACACCTTC. It yields the protein CASRPGTGSDYGYTF.

The rearrangement uses TRBV6-2 or TRBV6-3 and TRBJ2-7; a weak D match, TRBD2 (6 bases). The V gene lost 0 bases and the J gene lost 4 bases, with 10 bases spanning the gap. Germline V gene data show CDR1 as MNHEY and CDR2 as SVGEGT. This CDR3 contains 14 residues. CDR3 region: CASSYSSGGYEQYF. Written as DNA, the CDR3 is TGTGCCAGCAGTTACTCATCCGGGGGATACGAGCAGTACTTC.